This T cell receptor (beta chain) emerged from a study of blood T cell repertoires in COVID-19. Study summary: Samples representing acute and convalescent COVID-19 were sourced from the United States, Italy and Spain.

Original processing methods: Reference gene primer amplification yielded estimated nucleated cell counts. TCRdb keeps only in-frame clones here, not all; method: immunoSEQ multiplex PCR. V, J and clone size reflect that table, while D and trimming were determined from the DNA. The table includes 150,000 to 200,000 clones, less than 90% detected once. The receptor was derived from a woman aged 55-69 years with COVID-19, enrolled during active disease. The sequenced sample consisted of peripheral blood.

For the CDR3, the DNA is TGTGCCAGCAGCCTTCGACAGGGGTCGGGAAAACTGTTTTTT. Translated, it gives CASSLRQGSGKLFF. V is TRBV7-9 and J is TRBJ1-4, with 8 bases identical to TRBD1. V gave up 5 bases and J gave up 10 bases; unmatched junction bases: 9. The CDR3 runs to 14 residues. Germline assignment: CDR1 SEHNR and CDR2 FQNEAQ (reference sequence).